This TCR beta chain is drawn from a study of CXCR3-negative and CXCR3-positive naive CD8 T cells. Findings and caveats of the study: In CXCR3-positive naive cells, the TRB CDR3s were more hydrophobic than in CXCR3-negative naive cells.

In regard to this clonotype: Its antigen is undetermined.

Libraries of TRB cDNA were made by 5' RACE and carried UMIs. TCRdb reworked the 5' RACE reads into one entry per CDR3 protein, no DNA. This table lists approximately 48,000 distinct CDR3 sequences. The specimen was naive CXCR3+ CD8+ T cells from blood. Subset given: CD45RO-CCR7+CD27+CD95- naive CD8+ T cells expressing CXCR3 (TNR3+). This TCR was recovered from a human donor in good health. Some clones in this sample may be carry-over from other donors' samples.

The CDR3: CASSQDEAVRSPLHF. The chain links TRBV4-3 to TRBJ1-6. In germline, CDR1 is LGHNA, CDR2 YSLEER. The CDR3 has 15 amino acids.